Presented here are 14 T cell receptor beta chains from one specimen sequenced in a study of T cells after posttransplantation cyclophosphamide. Cells defined as naive were viable CD3+CD4+ or CD3+CD8+ and CCR7+CD45RA+CD45RO-CD95-CD27+CD28+. Produced via immunoSEQ multiplex PCR; TCRdb's table is partial and in-frame only. The sample has more than 30,000 clones; 85% to 95% are singletons. Sequenced sample: naive CD4+ T cells sorted from PBMCs. The receptors here all came from a woman aged 55-69 years in good health, CMV-negative, and a related stem cell transplant donor.

This clone was counted once. This chain joins TRBV9 and TRBJ1-4; 7 bases map to TRBD1. The CDR3 consists of 15 residues. Per germline, CDR1 SGDLS and CDR2 YYNGEE. V shed 3 bases, J shed 2 bases, and the junction held 4 bases outside the gene matches. Here the CDR3 DNA reads TGTGCCAGCAGCGCCGTGACAGGGACTAATGAAAAACTGTTTTTT. This sequence encodes CASSAVTGTNEKLFF.

V gene TRBV27 combines with J gene TRBJ1-1; 7 bases are a match to TRBD1. The CDR3 covers 15 residues. Germline CDR1 reads MNHEY; CDR2 reads SMNVEV (reference sequence). J was trimmed by 1 base and V by 5 bases; bases with no gene match: 7. The CDR3 coding sequence is TGTGCCAGCAGTCTTCCGGACAGGAGGAACACTGAAGCTTTCTTT. This translates into CASSLPDRRNTEAFF.

The chain combines TRBV7-9 with TRBJ2-1; D call uncertain. The CDR3 has 15 amino acids. Germline V CDR1 and CDR2: SEHNR, FQNEAQ (reference sequence). Trimming removed 2 bases from V and 0 bases from J, with 8 bases in between. The CDR3 spells CASSLFASSYNEQFF. The CDR3 DNA follows: TGTGCCAGCAGCTTATTTGCGAGCTCCTACAATGAGCAGTTCTTC.

V gene TRBV19 combines with J gene TRBJ1-1, with D possibly being TRBD1 (5 bases). V gave up 9 bases and J gave up 8 bases, with 10 bases separating them. The CDR3 totals 10 residues. In germline, CDR1 is LNHDA, CDR2 SQIVND (reference sequence). The CDR3 spells CASWRGEAFF. Written as DNA, the CDR3 is TGTGCCAGCTGGAGGGGCGAAGCTTTCTTT.

This clone was picked up one time. The J gene is TRBJ2-1, the V gene TRBV5-1; 10 bases match TRBD2. CDR1 and CDR2 (germline): SGHRS, YFSETQ. The CDR3 totals 15 residues. V gave up 2 bases and J gave up 9 bases; unmatched junction bases: 8. The CDR3, as DNA: TGCGCCAGCAGCTTAGGGGCTAGCGGGAGCCTTGAGCAGTTCTTC. Protein: CASSLGASGSLEQFF. The whole variable domain, filled in from reference TRBV5-1 and TRBJ2-1, reads KAGVTQTPRYLIKTRGQQVTLSCSPISGHRSVSWYQQTPGQGLQFLFEYFSETQRNKGNFPGRFSGRQFSNSRSEMNVSTLELGDSALYLCASSLGASGSLEQFFGPGTRLTVL.

The V gene is TRBV7-3, the J gene TRBJ2-1; D might be TRBD2 (7 bases). The CDR3 sequence is 16 residues long. Deletions cut 5 bases from V and 6 bases from J, with 20 bases between. Germline CDR1 SGHTA, CDR2 FQGTGA. CDR3 sequence: CASSPGGGSLANEQFF. The DNA for the CDR3 is TGTGCCAGCAGCCCGGGGGGCGGGAGCCTCGCCAATGAGCAGTTCTTC.

The chain employs TRBV5-1 and TRBJ1-4, with 8 bases fitting TRBD1. This CDR3 is built from 13 residues. V dropped 6 bases and J dropped 5; count of bases not matched to a gene: 3. Germline V gene sequence: CDR1 SGHRS, CDR2 YFSETQ. The CDR3 spells CASTGQGNEKLFF. The CDR3 nucleotides are TGCGCCAGCACTGGACAGGGAAATGAAAAACTGTTTTTT.

V gene TRBV6-5 combines with J gene TRBJ1-5; the match to TRBD1 covers 8 bases. This CDR3 has 16 amino acids. Per germline, CDR1 MNHEY and CDR2 SVGAGI. With V trimmed by 4 bases and J by 1 base, 6 bases remained unmatched. This CDR3 reads CASSSQGALSNQPQHF. DNA for the CDR3: TGTGCCAGCAGTTCCCAGGGGGCGTTAAGCAATCAGCCCCAGCATTTT.

The table lists this clone with a count of one. The chain recombines TRBV29-1 with TRBJ2-1, with 7 bases matching TRBD1. The CDR3 contains 14 residues. The germline CDR1 and CDR2 sequences are SQVTM and ANQGSEA. Trimming at V came to 3 bases and at J to 8 bases, leaving 10 bases not matched to a gene. In DNA, the CDR3 is TGCAGCGTTGAGACGGGGACAGTTATCTATGAGCAGTTCTTC. Its translation: CSVETGTVIYEQFF.

CDR3 bases: TGTGCCAGCTCACCAAGGGAACTAGCGGGAGGGACAGATACGCAGTATTTT. This codes for CASSPRELAGGTDTQYF. The chain carries TRBV18 and TRBJ2-3; 13 bases map to TRBD2. The length of the CDR3 is 17 residues. The germline gives CDR1 KGHSH, CDR2 LQKENI. V trimming: 2 bases; J trimming: 3 bases; junction bases outside the gene matches: 5.

V is TRBV12-5 and J is TRBJ2-1, with TRBD2 matching over 12 bases. The germline gives CDR1 LGHNT, CDR2 FRNRAP. The CDR3 contains 15 residues. V lost 4 bases to trimming and J lost 10 bases; unmatched junction nucleotides: 8. The CDR3 DNA reads as TGTGCTAGTGGTTACCGACTAGCGGGGGCAGGGGAGCAGTTCTTC. Protein: CASGYRLAGAGEQFF.

V and J are TRBV19 and TRBJ1-6; weak D call: TRBD1 (6 bases). The CDR3 is 16 residues long. Germline V CDR1 and CDR2: LNHDA, SQIVND (reference sequence). The ends were cut back, 4 bases at V and 7 bases at J, with 17 bases in the middle. CDR3 DNA sequence: TGTGCCAGTAGTAAGAGTATCGGCCAGGGGAATTCACCCCTCCACTTT. Translated: CASSKSIGQGNSPLHF.

The chain uses TRBV5-1 and TRBJ2-3, with D possibly being TRBD2 (6 bases). With 4 bases removed from V and 10 bases from J, the gap between germline ends came to 19 bases. CDR3 length: 14 residues. CDR1 is SGHRS and CDR2 is YFSETQ in the germline V gene. The CDR3 here is CASSGPQTSNPQYF. The CDR3, as DNA: TGCGCCAGCAGCGGCCCGCAAACTAGCAATCCGCAGTATTTT.

The chain recombines TRBV5-4 with TRBJ2-5, with D possibly matching TRBD1 (6 bases). From germline, CDR1 is SGHNT and CDR2 YYREEE (reference sequence). CDR3 length equals 13 residues. Trimming stripped 1 base from V and 4 bases from J, with 8 bases between. CDR3: CASSLRGGETQYF. Here the CDR3 DNA reads TGTGCCAGCAGCTTGCGAGGGGGAGAGACCCAGTACTTC. The whole variable domain, filled in from reference TRBV5-4 and TRBJ2-5, reads ETGVTQSPTHLIKTRGQQVTLRCSSQSGHNTVSWYQQALGQGPQFIFQYYREEENGRGNFPPRFSGLQFPNYSSELNVNALELDDSALYLCASSLRGGETQYFGPGTRLLVL.